Below, 27 T cell receptor beta chains from the same sample are listed, as sequenced in a study of beta chain features in type 1 diabetes. Study-wide results and caveats: Among all four CD4+ subsets, Type 1 diabetes patients had TCRB CDR3s that were moderately but significantly shorter.

No antigen has been assigned to these receptors. The entirety of the isolated RNA underwent reverse transcription, so expressed TCRB transcripts were sequenced. The method was immunoSEQ multiplex PCR; TCRdb's version includes in-frame clones alone and lacks a portion of them. Here the sample spans about 700,000 clones, around an eighth being singletons. The sequenced sample was naive CD4+ T cells from blood. The origin of the receptors is a man aged 18 to 29 with type 1 diabetes.

In its sample, this clone was seen a few times. The chain combines TRBV7-9 with TRBJ1-2; 7 positions agree with TRBD1. The length of the CDR3 is 17 residues. Per the germline V gene, CDR1 is SEHNR and CDR2 is FQNEAQ (reference sequence). The J segment lost 2 bases and the V segment lost 4 bases, leaving 13 bases of the junction unmatched. CDR3 residues: CASSSGDRDSRNYGYTF. The CDR3 nucleotides read TGTGCCAGCAGCTCCGGGGACAGAGACTCAAGGAACTATGGCTACACCTTC. Full variable domain (rest looked up from reference TRBV7-9 and TRBJ1-2): DTGVSQNPRHKITKRGQNVTFRCDPISEHNRLYWYRQTLGQGPEFLTYFQNEAQLEKSRLLSDRFSAERPKGSFSTLEIQRTEQGDSAMYLCASSSGDRDSRNYGYTFGSGTRLTVV.

The sample holds a few counts of this clone. The chain is built from TRBV10-3 and TRBJ2-2; D remains unclear. V lost 10 bases to trimming and J lost 9 bases, with 21 bases between them. The CDR3 sequence is 14 residues long. CDR1 and CDR2 (germline): ENHRY, SYGVKD. This CDR3 reads CATNPGPGDRELFF. CDR3 coding DNA: TGTGCCACAAATCCCGGGCCGGGCGATCGGGAGCTGTTTTTT.

This rearrangement joins TRBV30 to TRBJ2-2, with D unresolved. Trimming took 3 bases from V and 4 from J, leaving 9 bases between them. There are 13 residues in the CDR3. Germline V gives CDR1 GTSNPN, CDR2 SVGIG (reference sequence). Here the CDR3 DNA reads TGTGCCTGGAGGACTCTAGGCACCGGGGAGCTGTTTTTT. Translation gives CAWRTLGTGELFF.

The V and J genes are TRBV5-4 and TRBJ2-5, with 11 bases fitting TRBD1. CDR3 length equals 17 residues. The ends lost 4 bases at V and 5 bases at J; junction bases unmatched: 13. Germline loops: CDR1 SGHNT, CDR2 YYREEE (reference sequence). The CDR3 loop is CASSMGSGTGGRETQYF. As DNA, the CDR3 is TGTGCCAGCAGCATGGGTTCCGGGACAGGGGGTCGTGAGACCCAGTACTTC.

This clone was seen a few times. The genes are TRBV28 and TRBJ1-6, with D perhaps TRBD1 (5 bases). Germline lookup yields CDR1 MDHEN and CDR2 SYDVKM. The V end was cut by 3 bases, the J end by 9 bases, with 15 bases between. This CDR3 region has 15 residues. The CDR3 is CASSFEAGSGSPLHF. CDR3 coding DNA: TGTGCCAGCAGTTTCGAGGCAGGGTCTGGTTCACCCCTCCACTTT.

This chain's CDR3 is CAISEPGQGGNEQFF. In DNA, the CDR3 is TGTGCCATCAGTGAACCGGGACAGGGGGGCAATGAGCAGTTCTTC. The chain uses TRBV10-3 and TRBJ2-1, with 11 bases matching TRBD1. The CDR3 is 15 residues long. The J segment lost 6 bases and the V segment lost 3 bases, leaving 4 bases of the junction unmatched. Germline V gives CDR1 ENHRY, CDR2 SYGVKD.

Notes on this clone: Within the sample, other DNA sequences also encode this same CDR3. This sequence joins TRBV2 and TRBJ1-4; 7 bases align to TRBD1. From germline, CDR1 is SNHLY and CDR2 FYNNEI. The CDR3 has 14 residues. The V and J ends lost 2 bases and 6 bases, in that order; junction bases with no gene match: 3. CDR3 DNA: TGTGCCAGCAGTGAAACAGGGGTCGATGAAAAACTGTTTTTT. This codes for CASSETGVDEKLFF.

This clone occurred a few times. V usage is TRBV2 and J usage is TRBJ2-1; D not certain. The CDR3 loop spans 15 amino acids. CDR1 and CDR2 (germline): SNHLY, FYNNEI. The V and J ends lost 1 base and 1 base respectively, with 8 bases between them. The CDR3, as DNA: TGTGCCAGCAGTGAAGGGGTACCTTCCTACAATGAGCAGTTCTTC. Protein sequence: CASSEGVPSYNEQFF.

This clone was counted between two and nine times. This rearrangement joins TRBV7-8 to TRBJ2-1; 7 nucleotides match TRBD2. The CDR3 covers 16 residues. Per germline, CDR1 SGHVS and CDR2 FQNEAQ. Trimming at V came to 0 bases and at J to 3 bases, leaving 5 bases not matched to a gene. The CDR3 DNA follows: TGTGCCAGCAGCTTAGCGCCAGCGGGGATCTACAATGAGCAGTTCTTC. It codes for CASSLAPAGIYNEQFF.

In its sample, this clone was seen a few times. V is TRBV30 and J is TRBJ2-7; D remains unclear. V shed 5 bases and J shed 11 bases, with 16 bases lying between them. The CDR3 length is 11 residues. Germline assignment: CDR1 GTSNPN and CDR2 SVGIG (reference sequence). The CDR3 DNA follows: TGTGCCTGGGCCCCGACCGGAACGAAGTACTTC. The encoded protein is CAWAPTGTKYF.

This clone was found a few times. V gene TRBV9 combines with J gene TRBJ2-3; D remains unclear. The germline gives CDR1 SGDLS, CDR2 YYNGEE. The CDR3 consists of 15 residues. Trimming stripped 3 bases from V and 5 bases from J, with 16 bases between. The CDR3 coding sequence is TGTGCCAGCAGCGCATTTTTGGCTACGGGAGATACGCAGTATTTT. This codes for CASSAFLATGDTQYF.

The chain recombines TRBV19 with TRBJ2-5; D is undetermined. The germline V gene encodes CDR1 LNHDA and CDR2 SQIVND (reference sequence). The CDR3 totals 11 residues. V lost 3 bases and J 4 bases, leaving 3 bases between the germline ends. The CDR3 sequence is CASSMRETQYF. CDR3 in DNA: TGTGCCAGTAGTATGAGAGAGACCCAGTACTTC.

V gene TRBV7-3 combines with J gene TRBJ2-3; TRBD2 might be the D (5 bases). V was trimmed by 2 bases and J by 6 bases, leaving 12 bases between them. The germline gives CDR1 SGHTA, CDR2 FQGTGA. The CDR3 covers 14 residues. The CDR3 sequence is CASSLVSSSDTQYF. As DNA, the CDR3 is TGTGCCAGCAGCTTAGTCTCTAGCTCGGATACGCAGTATTTT.

J is TRBJ1-1 and V is TRBV30, with a tentative D call TRBD1 (5 bases). Trimming shortened V by 4 bases and J by 1 base, and 10 bases separated the two germline ends. The CDR3 sequence is 13 residues long. From germline, CDR1 is GTSNPN and CDR2 SVGIG (reference sequence). In DNA form, the CDR3 reads TGTGCCTGGACCAAACAGGAGAACACTGAAGCTTTCTTT. Its protein product is CAWTKQENTEAFF.

There are a few counts of this clone. The J gene is TRBJ2-5, the V gene TRBV28, with D maybe TRBD2 (7 bases). The V end lost 8 bases, the J end lost 4 bases, and 17 bases lay between the germline ends. Germline CDR1 is MDHEN and CDR2 is SYDVKM. CDR3 length: 14 amino acids. CDR3 amino acids: CASGTGPGGETQYF. DNA of the CDR3: TGTGCCAGCGGTACAGGGCCGGGAGGAGAGACCCAGTACTTC. The full variable domain, in which reference TRBV28 and TRBJ2-5 provide the parts outside the CDR3, is DVKVTQSSRYLVKRTGEKVFLECVQDMDHENMFWYRQDPGLGLRLIYFSYDVKMKEKGDIPEGYSVSREKKERFSLILESASTNQTSMYLCASGTGPGGETQYFGPGTRLLVL.

V usage is TRBV23-1 and J usage is TRBJ1-1; possible D gene TRBD1, 5 bases. TRBV23-1 is treated as an ORF (open reading frame) with a function not yet certain. Deletions cut 3 bases from V and 0 bases from J, with 11 bases between. The CDR3 is 15 residues long. The CDR3, as DNA: TGCGCCAGCAGTCAGGGGCAGCCGGTGAACACTGAAGCTTTCTTT. Translating it yields CASSQGQPVNTEAFF.

In the case of this clone: This same CDR3 is encoded by further DNA sequences in the sample. This chain uses TRBV28 with TRBJ1-2; the D is unclear. V lost 2 bases and J lost 2, with 6 bases in between. The germline V gene encodes CDR1 MDHEN and CDR2 SYDVKM. This CDR3 is 13 amino acids long. The CDR3 loop reads CASSLRRNYGYTF. CDR3 in DNA: TGTGCCAGCAGTTTACGGAGGAACTATGGCTACACCTTC.

The chain couples TRBV30 to TRBJ1-6; D is uncertain. CDR1 is GTSNPN, CDR2 SVGIG, per germline (reference sequence). This CDR3 has 12 amino acids. V gave up 6 bases and J gave up 7 bases, with 10 bases separating them. CDR3 loop: CACGIRNSPLHF. The CDR3 DNA reads as TGTGCCTGTGGAATTCGGAATTCACCCCTCCACTTT.

The sample holds a few counts of this clone. CDR3 loop: CASRTGTGDGGELFF. The CDR3 DNA is TGTGCCAGCAGAACCGGGACAGGGGATGGTGGGGAGCTGTTTTTT. V and J are TRBV25-1 and TRBJ2-2; 10 bases fit TRBD1. CDR3 length: 15 residues. CDR1 and CDR2 from the germline V gene are MGHDK and SYGVNS. V was pared by 6 bases and J by 8 bases, with 9 bases of the junction left unmatched.

In this sample, this clone turned up a few times. V is TRBV7-2 and J is TRBJ1-1, with D unresolved. V lost 6 bases to trimming and J lost 1 base, with 12 bases between them. Germline lookup yields CDR1 SGHTA and CDR2 FQGNSA. The CDR3 consists of 14 residues. CDR3 residues: CASSRDPSNTEAFF. In DNA, the CDR3 is TGTGCCAGCAGTAGAGATCCATCGAACACTGAAGCTTTCTTT.

This rearrangement joins TRBV7-9 to TRBJ1-1; D not certain. The CDR3 is 12 amino acids. V lost 1 base to trimming and J lost 6 bases, with 6 bases between them. Germline values: CDR1 SEHNR, CDR2 FQNEAQ (reference sequence). The CDR3 nucleotides are TGTGCCAGCAGCTTAGGAACGGCTGAAGCTTTCTTT. It is translated as CASSLGTAEAFF.

The CDR3 loop reads CASRDERTGQHGYTF. CDR3 DNA: TGCGCCAGCAGAGATGAAAGGACAGGCCAACATGGCTACACCTTC. V and J are TRBV4-1 and TRBJ1-2; TRBD1 aligns across 7 bases. Trimming removed 6 bases from V and 6 bases from J; junction bases left unmatched: 13. The CDR3 extends over 15 amino acids. From germline, CDR1 is MGHRA and CDR2 YSYEKL.

The V gene is TRBV28, the J gene TRBJ1-1; D gene uncertain. V lost 0 bases and J lost 5, with 7 bases in between. Germline V gene data show CDR1 as MDHEN and CDR2 as SYDVKM. The length of the CDR3 is 13 residues. In nucleotides, the CDR3 is TGTGCCAGCAGTTTATGGGGAGAAACTGAAGCTTTCTTT. Its translation: CASSLWGETEAFF.

The chain is built from TRBV7-9 and TRBJ2-7; D may be TRBD1 (5 bases). There are 12 residues in the CDR3. The V end lost 8 bases, the J end lost 2 bases, and 10 bases lay between the germline ends. Germline assignment: CDR1 SEHNR and CDR2 FQNEAQ (reference sequence). Here the CDR3 DNA reads TGTGCCAGCGGCAGGGATACCTACGAGCAGTACTTC. Encoded protein: CASGRDTYEQYF.

This clone came up a few times. CDR3 bases: TGCGCCAGCAGCCACCCACGGCCGGGACAGGGGAGTAGCAATCAGCCCCAGCATTTT. As protein: CASSHPRPGQGSSNQPQHF. The chain joins TRBV4-1 to TRBJ1-5; 10 nucleotides match TRBD1. V shed 3 bases and J 0 bases; nucleotides not matched to a gene: 11. CDR1 is MGHRA and CDR2 is YSYEKL in the germline V gene. The length of the CDR3 is 19 residues.

The rearrangement joins TRBV21-1 to TRBJ1-5; the D call TRBD1 from the table was never checked on the DNA. TRBV21-1 is labeled a pseudogene. CDR3 length: 15 amino acids. CDR3 region: CASSSRDTSNQPQHF. Written as DNA, the CDR3 is TGTGCCAGCAGCTCCCGGGACACTAGCAATCAGCCCCAGCATTTT.

This clone occurred a few times. This sequence joins TRBV7-8 and TRBJ2-7, with a tentative D call TRBD1 (7 bases). The CDR3 is 14 residues long. Between the trimmed V and J ends, which lost 0 bases and 6 bases, there was a span of 12 bases. CDR1 is SGHVS and CDR2 is FQNEAQ in the germline V gene. The CDR3 region is CASSLARDRVEQYF. CDR3 bases: TGTGCCAGCAGCTTAGCGCGGGACAGAGTCGAGCAGTACTTC.